Each of the 20 T cell receptor beta chains below was sequenced from the same sample in a study of type 1 and type 2 diabetes patients. PCR was run on genomic DNA. The TCR beta CDR3 region was amplified using 30 forward and 13 reverse primers. A single record per CDR3 protein comes from TCRdb applying MiXCR to the multiplex PCR reads. The table includes a few hundred thousand distinct CDR3 sequences, approximately 45% detected once. Sequencing was carried out using peripheral blood mononuclear cells (PBMCs). These receptors were collected from a man aged 18 to 30 with type 2 diabetes.

The chain employs TRBV6-6 and TRBJ1-2; D possibly corresponds to TRBD1 (5 bases). This CDR3 is built from 13 residues. Germline assignment: CDR1 MNHNY and CDR2 SVGAGI (reference sequence). Trimming left V 3 bases short and J 3 bases short, with 8 bases between. CDR3 region: CASSYWGYYGYTF. The CDR3 DNA sequence: TGTGCCAGCAGTTATTGGGGCTACTATGGCTACACCTTC.

The sample holds one count of this clonotype. The chain employs TRBV13 and TRBJ2-1; D is uncertain. The CDR3 runs 12 residues. Trimming removed 5 bases at V and 10 bases at J, with 12 bases between. The germline CDR1 and CDR2 sequences are PRHDT and FYEKMQ (reference sequence). The CDR3 here is CASSGSLGEQFF. In DNA, the CDR3 is TGTGCCAGCAGCGGATCCTTGGGGGAGCAGTTCTTC. The variable domain in full, with the rest retrieved from reference TRBV13 and TRBJ2-1, is AAGVIQSPRHLIKEKRETATLKCYPIPRHDTVYWYQQGPGQDPQFLISFYEKMQSDKGSIPDRFSAQQFSDYHSELNMSSLELGDSALYFCASSGSLGEQFFGPGTRLTVL.

This chain uses TRBV5-1 with TRBJ2-6; the D gene is possibly TRBD2 (5 bases). Trimming took 4 bases from V and 0 from J, leaving 17 bases between them. CDR1 and CDR2 (germline): SGHRS, YFSETQ. CDR3 length equals 18 residues. CDR3 sequence: CASSPVGVTLSGANVLTF. CDR3 in DNA: TGCGCCAGCAGCCCCGTCGGGGTGACCCTCTCTGGGGCCAACGTCCTGACTTTC.

This clonotype was recorded once. The V call is TRBV6-6, the J call TRBJ1-2; 7 bases are shared with TRBD1. After removal of 2 bases from V and 8 bases from J, the junction contained 8 bases not matched to a gene. The CDR3 contains 14 residues. The V gene's germline CDR1 is MNHNY and CDR2 SVGAGI (reference sequence). DNA of the CDR3: TGTGCCAGCAGTTACGATGACAGGGCCAGGGGCTACACCTTC. Translation: CASSYDDRARGYTF.

This clonotype was seen at least ten times. J is TRBJ1-4 and V is TRBV19; tentative D call: TRBD1 (5 bases). From germline, CDR1 is LNHDA and CDR2 SQIVND (reference sequence). This CDR3 has 13 residues. V lost 9 bases and J 5 bases, leaving 13 bases between the germline ends. The chain's CDR3 is CASSGRSNEKLFF. The DNA for the CDR3 is TGTGCCAGCTCGGGACGGTCGAATGAAAAACTGTTTTTT. The full variable domain, in which reference TRBV19 and TRBJ1-4 provide the parts outside the CDR3, is DGGITQSPKYLFRKEGQNVTLSCEQNLNHDAMYWYRQDPGQGLRLIYYSQIVNDFQKGDIAEGYSVSREKKESFPLTVTSAQKNPTAFYLCASSGRSNEKLFFGSGTQLSVL.

This clonotype appeared once. The junction shows a germline mismatch at one end, possibly a read error. The chain recombines TRBV10-3 with TRBJ1-1; no firm D call. Germline V lookup: CDR1 ENHRY, CDR2 SYGVKD. CDR3 length equals 15 residues. This CDR3 reads CAISESSRLNAEAFF. CDR3 nucleotide sequence: TGTGCCATCAGTGAGTCCAGCAGATTGAACGCTGAAGCTTTCTTT.

Concerning this clonotype itself: Being one base from a much bigger clone, this may be a read error. This rearrangement joins TRBV2 to TRBJ2-7; a possible D gene is TRBD1 (5 bases). V lost 4 bases and J 7 bases, leaving 14 bases between the germline ends. There are 13 residues in the CDR3. CDR1 SNHLY and CDR2 FYNNEI come from the germline V gene. The chain's CDR3 is CASSGTAGNEQYF. The CDR3 DNA reads TGTGCCAGCAGTGGAACGGCAGGGAATGAGCAGTACTTC.

This rearrangement joins TRBV19 to TRBJ2-2; 10 bases agree with TRBD2. Germline V gene lookup returns CDR1 LNHDA and CDR2 SQIVND (reference sequence). The V gene end was trimmed by 9 bases and the J gene end by 4 bases; junction bases not matched to a gene: 14. This CDR3 contains 17 residues. CDR3 loop: CASSFPAGGRPTGELFF. CDR3 coding DNA: TGTGCCAGCAGCTTCCCAGCGGGGGGGCGGCCCACCGGGGAGCTGTTTTTT.

The gene calls are TRBV7-8 and TRBJ2-7; 9 nucleotides match TRBD1. The germline CDR1 and CDR2 sequences are SGHVS and FQNEAQ. The CDR3 has 15 residues. The trim removed 5 bases at V and 1 base at J, leaving 6 bases unmatched. The CDR3 DNA sequence: TGTGCCAGCAGCCGGGGAGGGACAGGGTCCTACGAGCAGTACTTC. The encoded protein is CASSRGGTGSYEQYF.

This rearrangement joins TRBV27 to TRBJ1-2, with no clear D. CDR3 length equals 11 residues. The V end lost 3 bases, the J end lost 11 bases, and 10 bases lay between the germline ends. In germline, CDR1 is MNHEY, CDR2 SMNVEV (reference sequence). The CDR3 DNA reads as TGTGCCAGCAGTTTTTGGCCAATTTACACCTTC. Translation gives CASSFWPIYTF.

This clonotype has only a few counts. The V and J genes are TRBV19 and TRBJ2-6, with a possible D match to TRBD2 (5 bases). Germline CDR1 and CDR2: LNHDA and SQIVND (reference sequence). V was cut by 1 base and J by 1 base, with 5 bases left in between. CDR3 length equals 15 residues. The CDR3 sequence is CASSIGGSGANVLTF. DNA of the CDR3: TGTGCCAGTAGTATAGGCGGGTCTGGGGCCAACGTCCTGACTTTC. Using reference TRBV19 and TRBJ2-6 for the parts outside the CDR3, the full variable domain is DGGITQSPKYLFRKEGQNVTLSCEQNLNHDAMYWYRQDPGQGLRLIYYSQIVNDFQKGDIAEGYSVSREKKESFPLTVTSAQKNPTAFYLCASSIGGSGANVLTFGAGSRLTVL.

V usage is TRBV11-3 and J usage is TRBJ2-7, with TRBD1 identical over 7 bases. Germline values: CDR1 SGHNT, CDR2 YENEEA. This CDR3 contains 13 residues. V dropped 10 bases and J dropped 3; count of bases not matched to a gene: 9. The CDR3 here is CATSSQGSYEQYF. The CDR3 DNA reads as TGTGCCACCAGTTCACAGGGGAGCTACGAGCAGTACTTC.

The chain combines TRBV7-2 with TRBJ2-7; 7 nucleotides agree with TRBD2. The trim removed 6 bases at V and 4 bases at J, leaving 18 bases unmatched. Germline V lookup: CDR1 SGHTA, CDR2 FQGNSA. The CDR3 consists of 17 residues. CDR3 in amino acids: CASSYQGREARGYEQYF. The CDR3 DNA sequence: TGTGCCAGCAGTTACCAGGGACGGGAGGCACGTGGGTACGAGCAGTACTTC.

This clonotype was counted a few times. The chain couples TRBV6-5 to TRBJ2-7, with TRBD1 as a possible D gene (5 bases). The V and J ends lost 5 bases and 1 base respectively, with 6 bases between them. The CDR3 runs to 12 residues. Looked up from germline, CDR1 is MNHEY and CDR2 is SVGAGI. CDR3 region: CASSKGSYEQYF. CDR3 nucleotides: TGTGCCAGCAGTAAGGGGTCCTACGAGCAGTACTTC.

The chain employs TRBV15 and TRBJ2-5; a possible D gene is TRBD2 (6 bases). V lost 1 base and J lost 3, with 12 bases in between. CDR3 size: 15 residues. Germline loops: CDR1 LNHNV, CDR2 YYDKDF (reference sequence). The CDR3 sequence: CATSRVSSAEETQYF. In DNA, the CDR3 is TGTGCCACCAGCAGAGTTTCTAGCGCGGAAGAGACCCAGTACTTC.

This clonotype came up a few times. The chain uses TRBV29-1 and TRBJ2-7; tentative D call: TRBD2 (5 bases). The CDR3 is 11 residues long. Trimming took 4 bases from V and 3 from J, leaving 7 bases between them. CDR1 SQVTM and CDR2 ANQGSEA come from the germline V gene. The CDR3 is CSVVRDYEQYF. DNA for the CDR3: TGCAGCGTTGTCCGGGACTACGAGCAGTACTTC.

V gene TRBV14 combines with J gene TRBJ2-7; TRBD1 is a possible D gene (6 bases). The length of the CDR3 is 13 residues. In germline, CDR1 is SGHDN, CDR2 FVKESK. Trimming cost V 4 bases and J 4 bases, with 11 bases left between them. The CDR3 here is CASSPWTEYEQYF. The CDR3 DNA is TGTGCCAGCAGCCCTTGGACAGAGTACGAGCAGTACTTC.

This sequence joins TRBV30 and TRBJ2-7; D may be TRBD1 (5 bases). The CDR3 spans 13 residues. V was trimmed by 8 bases and J by 0 bases, leaving 14 bases between them. Germline lookup yields CDR1 GTSNPN and CDR2 SVGIG (reference sequence). The CDR3 region has the DNA TGTGCCGGGGCGGCGGAAAACTCCTACGAGCAGTACTTC. It translates to CAGAAENSYEQYF.

This clonotype was seen a few times. The junction and the germline gene differ at one end; a read error may be behind it. The genes are TRBV15 and TRBJ2-1; D possibly corresponds to TRBD1 (6 bases). The CDR3 sequence is 16 residues long. Germline lookup yields CDR1 LNHNV and CDR2 YYDKDF (reference sequence). The CDR3: CATSRDGNAGDVHSGF. CDR3 bases: TGTGCCACCAGCAGAGATGGAAATGCAGGGGATGTCCACTCAGGCTTC. The full variable domain, its missing parts supplied by reference TRBV15 and TRBJ2-1, is DAMVIQNPRYQVTQFGKPVTLSCSQTLNHNVMYWYQQKSSQAPKLLFHYYDKDFNNEADTPDNFQSRRPNTSFCFLDIRSPGLGDTAMYLCATSRDGNAGDVHSGFGPGTRLTVL.

The chain joins TRBV12-5 to TRBJ2-6; 8 positions agree with TRBD1. V was pared by 1 base and J by 0 bases, with 8 bases of the junction left unmatched. Germline CDR1 is LGHNT and CDR2 is FRNRAP. There are 19 residues in the CDR3. CDR3 DNA sequence: TGTGCTAGTGGTTTGGGCCCCGCAGGGGGCAGCTCTGGGGCCAACGTCCTGACTTTC. It encodes CASGLGPAGGSSGANVLTF.